This T cell receptor (beta chain) was identified during a study of breast tumors, draining lymph nodes, adjacent tissues. Study conclusions and caveats: Data fit most tumor T cells coming from lymph node, expanding in tumor.

Breast cancer patients provided tissue from their axillary draining lymph nodes. TCRdb redid the calling of the multiplex PCR reads with MiXCR, one entry per CDR3 protein. In the table there are about 230,000 distinct CDR3 sequences, about 30% of which are singletons. This clonotype was observed at least ten times. As yet, its antigen is unknown. The germline V and J ends were trimmed by 2 bases and 3 bases, with 12 bases remaining between them. The germline V gene has CDR1 SGHTA and CDR2 FQGNSA. The CDR3 totals 15 residues. The V and J genes are TRBV7-2 and TRBJ2-3; D is undetermined. This clonotype was obtained from a female donor with breast cancer. Some clones in this sample may be carry-over from other donors' samples. Sequences were obtained from axillary lymph node tissue. The CDR3 DNA sequence: TGTGCCAGCAGCTTACGGGCGGTGGGGACAGATACGCAGTATTTT. Its translation: CASSLRAVGTDTQYF.